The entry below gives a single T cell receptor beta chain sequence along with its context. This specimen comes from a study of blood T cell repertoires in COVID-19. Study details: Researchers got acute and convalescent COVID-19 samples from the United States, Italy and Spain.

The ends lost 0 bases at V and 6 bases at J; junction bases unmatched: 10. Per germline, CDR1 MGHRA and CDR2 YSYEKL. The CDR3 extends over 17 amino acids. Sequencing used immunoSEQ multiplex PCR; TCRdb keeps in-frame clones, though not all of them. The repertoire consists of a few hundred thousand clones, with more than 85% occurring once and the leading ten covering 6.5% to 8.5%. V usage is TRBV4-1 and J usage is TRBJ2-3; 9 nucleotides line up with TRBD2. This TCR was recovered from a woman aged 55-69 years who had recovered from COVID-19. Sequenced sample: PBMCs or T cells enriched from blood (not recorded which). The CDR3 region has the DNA TGCGCCAGCAGCCAAGATGGCACGACTAGCGGAAGGGATACGCAGTATTTT. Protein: CASSQDGTTSGRDTQYF.